What follows are 27 T cell receptor beta chains derived from one specimen sequenced in a study of T cell changes during pregnancy in multiple sclerosis. Sequencing used immunoSEQ multiplex PCR; TCRdb keeps in-frame clones, though not all of them. The data contain around 50,000 clones, roughly 90% of them singletons. Source: CD4+ T cells from peripheral blood mononuclear cells, taken after pregnancy. The receptors were gathered from a female donor in good health, enrolled as a control in a pregnancy study.

J is TRBJ1-2 and V is TRBV5-1; D gene uncertain. This CDR3 comprises 13 residues. The germline V and J ends were trimmed by 4 bases and 1 base, with 8 bases remaining between them. Germline CDR1 is SGHRS and CDR2 is YFSETQ. CDR3 amino acids: CASSGENNYGYTF. In nucleotides, the CDR3 is TGCGCCAGCAGCGGAGAAAATAACTATGGCTACACCTTC.

The chain recombines TRBV6-5 with TRBJ2-1, with D possibly being TRBD2 (8 bases). There are 15 residues in the CDR3. Trimming pared 6 bases from V and 9 bases from J, leaving 21 bases between. Germline V CDR1 and CDR2: MNHEY, SVGAGI. CDR3 DNA sequence: TGTGCCAGCAGGTTCGGGGGGGCCAACAGGGGTGAGCAGTTCTTC. Translating gives CASRFGGANRGEQFF.

This chain connects TRBV7-2 to TRBJ2-1, with D possibly TRBD2 on 6 matching bases. The CDR3 is 14 residues long. V shed 9 bases and J shed 2 bases, with 14 bases lying between them. Germline V gene data show CDR1 as SGHTA and CDR2 as FQGNSA. Here the CDR3 reads CASSWGVPYNEQFF. As DNA, the CDR3 is TGTGCCAGTTCATGGGGGGTCCCCTACAATGAGCAGTTCTTC.

The chain has TRBV18 and TRBJ1-1; 7 nucleotides align to TRBD1. The CDR3 spans 13 residues. After removal of 6 bases from V and 2 bases from J, the junction contained 3 bases not matched to a gene. In germline, CDR1 is KGHSH, CDR2 LQKENI. The CDR3 loop reads CASSQGGNTEAFF. In nucleotides, the CDR3 is TGTGCCAGCTCTCAGGGGGGTAACACTGAAGCTTTCTTT.

This chain uses TRBV20-1 with TRBJ2-1; no clear D gene. V was cut by 3 bases and J by 10 bases, with 7 bases left in between. CDR3 length: 10 residues. CDR1 and CDR2 (germline): DFQATT, SNEGSKA (reference sequence). The CDR3 DNA is TGCAGTGCTAGTGCCCGGGAGCAGTTCTTC. Translation gives CSASAREQFF.

The V call is TRBV7-9, the J call TRBJ2-5; 11 nucleotides line up with TRBD2. From germline, CDR1 is SEHNR and CDR2 FQNEAQ (reference sequence). V lost 5 bases to trimming and J lost 5 bases; unmatched junction nucleotides: 13. The CDR3 consists of 17 residues. The CDR3 nucleotides are TGTGCCAGCAGCCAACGGGAGAAACTAGCGGGGGCGGAGACCCAGTACTTC. Protein sequence: CASSQREKLAGAETQYF.

The J gene is TRBJ2-5, the V gene TRBV28; maybe TRBD2 (6 bases). Trimming took off 8 bases at V and 3 bases at J, with 10 bases between the two ends. The CDR3 extends over 12 amino acids. Germline values: CDR1 MDHEN, CDR2 SYDVKM. The CDR3 DNA reads TGTGCCAGCGGGGCGGGGAAAGAGACCCAGTACTTC. Its translation: CASGAGKETQYF.

This sequence joins TRBV10-3 and TRBJ1-2; 7 bases line up with TRBD1. This CDR3 has 12 amino acids. The germline gives CDR1 ENHRY, CDR2 SYGVKD. After removal of 6 bases from V and 6 bases from J, the junction contained 4 bases not matched to a gene. This CDR3 reads CAISRTGDGYTF. The CDR3 DNA reads TGTGCCATCAGCCGGACAGGAGATGGCTACACCTTC.

The V and J genes are TRBV5-4 and TRBJ1-3; 9 bases are shared with TRBD1. Trimming removed 3 bases from V and 4 bases from J; junction bases left unmatched: 8. The CDR3 sequence is 16 residues long. CDR1 and CDR2 from the germline V gene are SGHNT and YYREEE (reference sequence). The chain's CDR3 is CASSSGQGLEGNTIYF. The CDR3 region has the DNA TGTGCCAGCAGCTCGGGACAGGGCTTGGAAGGAAACACCATATATTTT.

Only one count was recorded for this clone. The chain couples TRBV29-1 to TRBJ1-2; no reliable D call. Deletions cut 3 bases from V and 8 bases from J, with 10 bases between. There are 11 residues in the CDR3. Germline V gives CDR1 SQVTM, CDR2 ANQGSEA. The CDR3 DNA is TGCAGCGTTGACCCGGGTGGAGGCTACACCTTC. Its translation: CSVDPGGGYTF.

The V and J genes are TRBV18 and TRBJ2-1; 9 positions agree with TRBD1. The CDR3 runs 18 residues. The V gene end was trimmed by 0 bases and the J gene end by 0 bases; junction bases not matched to a gene: 6. Per the germline V gene, CDR1 is KGHSH and CDR2 is LQKENI. The CDR3 DNA sequence: TGTGCCAGCTCACCACCGCGGGGACAGGGTTCCTCCTACAATGAGCAGTTCTTC. It encodes CASSPPRGQGSSYNEQFF.

This chain connects TRBV7-2 to TRBJ1-2; TRBD1 matches 8 bases. Trimming removed 2 bases from V and 8 bases from J; junction bases left unmatched: 7. Germline V lookup: CDR1 SGHTA, CDR2 FQGNSA. The CDR3 is made up of 14 amino acids. The CDR3 DNA sequence: TGTGCCAGCAGCTTATCCCGGACAGGGCAGGGCTACACCTTC. Translating gives CASSLSRTGQGYTF.

The chain links TRBV7-9 to TRBJ2-1; 9 positions agree with TRBD2. The germline gives CDR1 SEHNR, CDR2 FQNEAQ (reference sequence). The CDR3 has 16 residues. Unmatched junction bases numbered 16, after V lost 8 bases and J lost 8 bases. As DNA, the CDR3 is TGTGCCAGCTCCTCAACTAAAGCGGGGGGCCACCATGAGCAGTTCTTC. Protein: CASSSTKAGGHHEQFF.

The V call is TRBV7-2, the J call TRBJ2-3; 13 nucleotides align to TRBD2. V lost 1 base, J lost 6 bases, and 1 base stayed unmatched. In germline, CDR1 is SGHTA, CDR2 FQGNSA. The CDR3 is 15 residues long. The CDR3 sequence is CASSLVLAGGDTQYF. The CDR3 bases are TGTGCCAGCAGCTTAGTACTAGCGGGGGGGGATACGCAGTATTTT. Based on the CDR3 plus reference TRBV7-2 and TRBJ2-3, the full variable domain is GAGVSQSPSNKVTEKGKDVELRCDPISGHTALYWYRQSLGQGLEFLIYFQGNSAPDKSGLPSDRFSAERTGGSVSTLTIQRTQQEDSAVYLCASSLVLAGGDTQYFGPGTRLTVL.

The chain uses TRBV14 and TRBJ1-6, with TRBD1 identical over 9 bases. Trimming cost V 3 bases and J 7 bases; bases outside gene matches: 4. Germline assignment: CDR1 SGHDN and CDR2 FVKESK. This CDR3 is built from 15 residues. The CDR3 loop is CASSQSTGGNSPLHF. CDR3 in DNA: TGTGCCAGCAGCCAGTCGACAGGGGGGAATTCACCCCTCCACTTT.

The chain has TRBV2 and TRBJ2-7; 7 positions match TRBD1. Per the germline V gene, CDR1 is SNHLY and CDR2 is FYNNEI. The CDR3 runs to 10 residues. The CDR3: CALRGSEQYF. The CDR3 DNA sequence: TGTGCTCTCAGGGGGTCCGAGCAGTACTTC.

V and J are TRBV5-4 and TRBJ2-7; 11 bases map to TRBD2. This CDR3 is 15 amino acids long. Germline V gene data show CDR1 as SGHNT and CDR2 as YYREEE (reference sequence). J gave up 2 bases and V 3 bases, and 4 bases lay outside the gene matches. The CDR3 DNA reads TGTGCCAGCAGCTCCTTAGCGGGGGGGACCTACGAGCAGTACTTC. Amino acids: CASSSLAGGTYEQYF. Using reference TRBV5-4 and TRBJ2-7 for the parts outside the CDR3, the full variable domain is ETGVTQSPTHLIKTRGQQVTLRCSSQSGHNTVSWYQQALGQGPQFIFQYYREEENGRGNFPPRFSGLQFPNYSSELNVNALELDDSALYLCASSSLAGGTYEQYFGPGTRLTVT.

Only one count was recorded for this clone. The chain is built from TRBV9 and TRBJ1-3; tentative D call: TRBD1 (5 bases). The CDR3 extends over 15 amino acids. In germline, CDR1 is SGDLS, CDR2 YYNGEE. Trimming stripped 3 bases from V and 0 bases from J, with 10 bases between. The CDR3 sequence: CASSAPGSSGNTIYF. Here the CDR3 DNA reads TGTGCCAGCAGCGCCCCAGGGTCCTCTGGAAACACCATATATTTT.

This chain connects TRBV6-5 to TRBJ2-3; 8 bases align to TRBD1. From germline, CDR1 is MNHEY and CDR2 SVGAGI. The CDR3 contains 16 residues. The junction had 2 bases not matched to a gene; V was cut back by 0 bases and J by 0 bases. The CDR3 is CASSYSGTGSTDTQYF. CDR3 bases: TGTGCCAGCAGTTACTCCGGGACAGGAAGCACAGATACGCAGTATTTT.

This rearrangement joins TRBV5-5 to TRBJ1-1; the D is unclear. Trimming left V 0 bases short and J 8 bases short, with 5 bases between. This CDR3 is 11 amino acids long. Germline CDR1 and CDR2: SGHKS and YYEKEE (reference sequence). The CDR3, as DNA: TGTGCCAGCAGCTTGGACGGGGAAGCTTTCTTT. Translating it yields CASSLDGEAFF.

This clone has just a few counts. This chain's CDR3 is CASSGSGNTEAFF. CDR3 nucleotides: TGTGCCAGCAGCGGCTCAGGGAACACTGAAGCTTTCTTT. The chain recombines TRBV9 with TRBJ1-1; D not certain. The germline CDR1 and CDR2 sequences are SGDLS and YYNGEE. The CDR3 is made up of 13 amino acids. V lost 3 bases and J 1 base, leaving 7 bases between the germline ends.

J is TRBJ2-1 and V is TRBV7-2; a possible D gene is TRBD2 (7 bases). There are 16 residues in the CDR3. The germline V gene encodes CDR1 SGHTA and CDR2 FQGNSA. Trimming took off 2 bases at V and 4 bases at J, with 15 bases between the two ends. The CDR3 bases are TGTGCCAGCAGCTTAAGGGGGGGCGGGCTGTACAATGAGCAGTTCTTC. This gives the protein CASSLRGGGLYNEQFF.

This clone appeared a single time. The J gene is TRBJ1-1, the V gene TRBV7-3; TRBD1 agrees at 9 bases. The CDR3 runs to 13 residues. Germline V gene lookup returns CDR1 SGHTA and CDR2 FQGTGA. V lost 7 bases to trimming and J lost 3 bases; unmatched junction nucleotides: 3. The CDR3 DNA sequence: TGTGCCAGCAAAGACAGGGGGGACACTGAAGCTTTCTTT. It encodes CASKDRGDTEAFF.

The chain couples TRBV7-6 to TRBJ2-1; 10 bases map to TRBD2. Germline CDR1 SGHVS, CDR2 FNYEAQ. V lost 0 bases and J lost 4; bases outside the gene matches: 3. The CDR3 loop spans 16 amino acids. CDR3 in amino acids: CASSLASSGGYNEQFF. The CDR3, as DNA: TGTGCCAGCAGCTTAGCGTCTAGCGGGGGTTACAATGAGCAGTTCTTC.

The chain recombines TRBV18 with TRBJ2-7; 7 nucleotides align to TRBD1. Losses at the gene ends were 8 bases for V and 7 bases for J; bases not matched to a gene: 11. CDR3 length: 13 amino acids. Per germline, CDR1 KGHSH and CDR2 LQKENI. This CDR3 is CASTDRPVWEQYF. Written as DNA, the CDR3 is TGTGCCAGCACGGACAGGCCCGTCTGGGAGCAGTACTTC.

This clone was counted once. This chain uses TRBV2 with TRBJ1-4, with D unclear. The CDR3 loop spans 13 amino acids. Germline assignment: CDR1 SNHLY and CDR2 FYNNEI. The V gene lost 4 bases and the J gene lost 8 bases, with 11 bases spanning the gap. The DNA of the CDR3 is TGTGCCAGCAGTGCGGGGTTCCGAGAAAAACTGTTTTTT. Protein sequence: CASSAGFREKLFF.

This chain uses TRBV7-9 with TRBJ2-2, with D possibly TRBD2 on 6 matching bases. This CDR3 comprises 14 residues. The V gene's germline CDR1 is SEHNR and CDR2 FQNEAQ (reference sequence). The V end was cut by 5 bases, the J end by 4 bases, with 11 bases between. The DNA of the CDR3 is TGTGCCAGCAGCCACTATAGCGGCACCGGGGAGCTGTTTTTT. Protein: CASSHYSGTGELFF.